This T cell receptor beta chain appears in the sequencing data of a study of T cell repertoires and HLA-DP antigens. From germline, CDR1 is MNHEY and CDR2 SMNVEV (reference sequence). V shed 3 bases and J shed 0 bases, with 19 bases lying between them. The CDR3 covers 18 residues. Assay: immunoSEQ multiplex PCR; the TCRdb copy retains only in-frame clones and omits some. The sample records roughly 120,000 clones, 80% to 95% being singletons. In regard to this clone: The antigen is undetermined.

Sequenced input: CD4+ T cells from PBMCs. The TCR sequence derives from a woman aged 18-29 years in good health and CMV-seronegative. The chain uses TRBV27 and TRBJ2-3; no definite D call. This CDR3 reads CASSLIVQRPPSTDTQYF. The CDR3 coding sequence is TGTGCCAGCAGTTTGATCGTGCAGAGGCCACCCAGCACAGATACGCAGTATTTT.